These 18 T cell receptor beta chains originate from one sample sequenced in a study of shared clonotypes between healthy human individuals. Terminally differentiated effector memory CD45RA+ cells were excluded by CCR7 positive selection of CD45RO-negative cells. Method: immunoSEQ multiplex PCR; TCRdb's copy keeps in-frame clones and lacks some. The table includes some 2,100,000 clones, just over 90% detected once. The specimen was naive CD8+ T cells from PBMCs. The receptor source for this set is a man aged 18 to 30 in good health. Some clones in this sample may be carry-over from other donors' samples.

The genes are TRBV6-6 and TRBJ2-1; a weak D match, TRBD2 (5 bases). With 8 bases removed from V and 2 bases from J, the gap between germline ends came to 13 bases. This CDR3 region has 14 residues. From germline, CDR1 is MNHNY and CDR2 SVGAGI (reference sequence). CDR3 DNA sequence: TGTGCCAGCGGGGAGCGGTCGACCTACAATGAGCAGTTCTTC. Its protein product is CASGERSTYNEQFF.

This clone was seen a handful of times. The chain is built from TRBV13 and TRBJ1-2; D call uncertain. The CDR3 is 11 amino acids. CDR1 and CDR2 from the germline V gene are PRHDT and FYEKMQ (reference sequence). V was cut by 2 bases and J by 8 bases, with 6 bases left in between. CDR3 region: CASSLFSGYTF. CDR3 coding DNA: TGTGCCAGCAGCTTATTCTCAGGCTACACCTTC.

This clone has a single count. This CDR3 reads CASSDPGTSVNYEQYF. The CDR3 DNA sequence: TGTGCCAGCAGTGATCCCGGGACTAGCGTAAACTACGAGCAGTACTTC. The V call is TRBV2, the J call TRBJ2-7, with 10 positions matching TRBD2. Germline values: CDR1 SNHLY, CDR2 FYNNEI. The CDR3 has 16 residues. Trimming cost V 3 bases and J 3 bases; bases outside gene matches: 8.

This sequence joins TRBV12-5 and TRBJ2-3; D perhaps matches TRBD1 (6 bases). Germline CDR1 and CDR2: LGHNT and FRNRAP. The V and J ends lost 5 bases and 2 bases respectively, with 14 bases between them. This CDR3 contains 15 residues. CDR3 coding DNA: TGTGCTAGTGGTGTAGGAGTGGGGGCCACAGATACGCAGTATTTT. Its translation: CASGVGVGATDTQYF.

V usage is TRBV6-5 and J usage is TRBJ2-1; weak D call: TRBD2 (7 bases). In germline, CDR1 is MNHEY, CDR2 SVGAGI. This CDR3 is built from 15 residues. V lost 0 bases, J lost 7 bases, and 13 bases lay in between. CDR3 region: CASSYSRGGTNEQFF. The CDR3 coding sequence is TGTGCCAGCAGTTACTCAAGGGGGGGAACTAATGAGCAGTTCTTC.

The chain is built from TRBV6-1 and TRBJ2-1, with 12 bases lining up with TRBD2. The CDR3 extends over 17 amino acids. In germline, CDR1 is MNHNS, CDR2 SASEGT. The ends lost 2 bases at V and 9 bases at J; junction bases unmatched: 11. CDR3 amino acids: CASSERLAGGPWVEQFF. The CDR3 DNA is TGTGCCAGCAGTGAAAGGCTAGCGGGAGGGCCGTGGGTTGAGCAGTTCTTC.

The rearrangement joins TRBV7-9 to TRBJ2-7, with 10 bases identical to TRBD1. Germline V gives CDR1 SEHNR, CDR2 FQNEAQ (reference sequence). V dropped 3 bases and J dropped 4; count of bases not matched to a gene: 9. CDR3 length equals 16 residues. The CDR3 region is CASSFDPDRGLYEQYF. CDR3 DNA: TGTGCCAGCAGCTTTGACCCCGACAGGGGGCTGTACGAGCAGTACTTC.

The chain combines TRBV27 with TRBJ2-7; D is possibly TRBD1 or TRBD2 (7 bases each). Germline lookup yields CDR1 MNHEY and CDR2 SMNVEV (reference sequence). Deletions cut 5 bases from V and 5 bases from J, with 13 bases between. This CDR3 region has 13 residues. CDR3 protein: CASSLTGRDEQYF. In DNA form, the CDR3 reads TGTGCCAGCAGTCTGACAGGGAGGGACGAGCAGTACTTC.

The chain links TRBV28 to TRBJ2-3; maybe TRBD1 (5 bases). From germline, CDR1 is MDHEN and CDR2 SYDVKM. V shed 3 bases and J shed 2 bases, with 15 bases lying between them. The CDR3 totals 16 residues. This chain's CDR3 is CASSFFAGSSTDTQYF. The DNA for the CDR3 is TGTGCCAGCAGTTTTTTCGCAGGGTCCTCCACAGATACGCAGTATTTT. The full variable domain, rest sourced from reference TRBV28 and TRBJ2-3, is DVKVTQSSRYLVKRTGEKVFLECVQDMDHENMFWYRQDPGLGLRLIYFSYDVKMKEKGDIPEGYSVSREKKERFSLILESASTNQTSMYLCASSFFAGSSTDTQYFGPGTRLTVL.

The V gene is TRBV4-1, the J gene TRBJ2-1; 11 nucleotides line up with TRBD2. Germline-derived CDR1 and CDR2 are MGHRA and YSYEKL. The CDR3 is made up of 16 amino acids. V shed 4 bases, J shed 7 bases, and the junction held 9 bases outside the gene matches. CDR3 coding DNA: TGCGCCAGCAGCCGAACTCCGAGGACTAGCGGGAATGAGCAGTTCTTC. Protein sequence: CASSRTPRTSGNEQFF.

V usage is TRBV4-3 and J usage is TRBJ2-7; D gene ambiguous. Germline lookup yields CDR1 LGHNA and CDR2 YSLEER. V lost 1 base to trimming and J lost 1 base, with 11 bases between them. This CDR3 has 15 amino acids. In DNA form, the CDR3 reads TGCGCCAGCAGCCAAGTGTTTGACATGTCCTACGAGCAGTACTTC. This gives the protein CASSQVFDMSYEQYF.

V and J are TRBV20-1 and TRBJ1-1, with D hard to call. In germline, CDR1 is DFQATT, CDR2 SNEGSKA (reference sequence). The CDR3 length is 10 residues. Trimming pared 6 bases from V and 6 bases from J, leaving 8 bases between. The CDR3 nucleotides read TGCAGTGCAGGACGGGCTGAAGCTTTCTTT. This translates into CSAGRAEAFF.

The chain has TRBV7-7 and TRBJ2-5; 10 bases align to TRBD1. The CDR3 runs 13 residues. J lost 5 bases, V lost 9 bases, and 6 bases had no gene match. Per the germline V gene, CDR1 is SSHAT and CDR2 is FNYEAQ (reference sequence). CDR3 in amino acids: CASRDRGYETQYF. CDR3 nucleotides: TGTGCCAGTAGGGACAGGGGATATGAGACCCAGTACTTC.

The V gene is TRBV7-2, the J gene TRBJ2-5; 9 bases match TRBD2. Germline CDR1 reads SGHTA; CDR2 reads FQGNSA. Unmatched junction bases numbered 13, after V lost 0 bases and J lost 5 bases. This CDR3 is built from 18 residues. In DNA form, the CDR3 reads TGTGCCAGCAGCTTAGCCCCCATTGGCGCGGGAGGGAGGGAGACCCAGTACTTC. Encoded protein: CASSLAPIGAGGRETQYF.

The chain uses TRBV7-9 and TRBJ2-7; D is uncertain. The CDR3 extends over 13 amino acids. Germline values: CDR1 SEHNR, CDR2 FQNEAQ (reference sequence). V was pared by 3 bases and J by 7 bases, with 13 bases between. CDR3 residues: CASSFGGRREQYF. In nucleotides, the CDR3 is TGTGCCAGCAGCTTCGGCGGACGTCGGGAGCAGTACTTC.

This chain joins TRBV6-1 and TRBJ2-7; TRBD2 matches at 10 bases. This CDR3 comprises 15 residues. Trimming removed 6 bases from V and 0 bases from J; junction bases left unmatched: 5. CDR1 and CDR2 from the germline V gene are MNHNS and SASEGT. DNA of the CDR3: TGTGCCAGCAGAGAGACTAGCGGGTACTCCTACGAGCAGTACTTC. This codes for CASRETSGYSYEQYF.

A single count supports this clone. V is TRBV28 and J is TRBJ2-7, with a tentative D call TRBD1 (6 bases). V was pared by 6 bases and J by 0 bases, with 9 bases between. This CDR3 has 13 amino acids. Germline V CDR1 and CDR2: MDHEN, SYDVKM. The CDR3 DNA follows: TGTGCCAGCAGGGAGGACAGCTCCTACGAGCAGTACTTC. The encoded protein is CASREDSSYEQYF.

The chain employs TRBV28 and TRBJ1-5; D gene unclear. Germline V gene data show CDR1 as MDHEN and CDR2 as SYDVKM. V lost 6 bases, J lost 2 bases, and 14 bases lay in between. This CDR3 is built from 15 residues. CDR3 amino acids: CASSPINEGNQPQHF. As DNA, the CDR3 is TGTGCCAGCAGCCCAATAAATGAGGGCAATCAGCCCCAGCATTTT.